The sequence of this T cell receptor (beta chain) was determined in a study of human versus mouse CDR3 diversity and MHC coevolution. CDR1 and CDR2 (germline): SGHTA, FQGNSA. The length of the CDR3 is 14 residues. V was pared by 3 bases and J by 6 bases, with 12 bases between. Measured with immunoSEQ multiplex PCR; TCRdb has only the in-frame clones, and not every one. The sample holds tens of thousands of clones, 85% to 95% seen once. The chain joins TRBV7-2 to TRBJ2-1; D may be TRBD2 (6 bases). The TCR was taken from a person aged 30-69 years in good health. The sequenced sample was naive CD4+ T cells from blood. The subset here: CD45RO-negative CD62L-positive naive CD4 T cells. The CDR3 sequence: CASSFRREANEQFF. CDR3 nucleotide sequence: TGTGCCAGCAGCTTTAGGAGGGAAGCCAATGAGCAGTTCTTC. The whole variable domain, filled in from reference TRBV7-2 and TRBJ2-1, reads GAGVSQSPSNKVTEKGKDVELRCDPISGHTALYWYRQSLGQGLEFLIYFQGNSAPDKSGLPSDRFSAERTGGSVSTLTIQRTQQEDSAVYLCASSFRREANEQFFGPGTRLTVL.